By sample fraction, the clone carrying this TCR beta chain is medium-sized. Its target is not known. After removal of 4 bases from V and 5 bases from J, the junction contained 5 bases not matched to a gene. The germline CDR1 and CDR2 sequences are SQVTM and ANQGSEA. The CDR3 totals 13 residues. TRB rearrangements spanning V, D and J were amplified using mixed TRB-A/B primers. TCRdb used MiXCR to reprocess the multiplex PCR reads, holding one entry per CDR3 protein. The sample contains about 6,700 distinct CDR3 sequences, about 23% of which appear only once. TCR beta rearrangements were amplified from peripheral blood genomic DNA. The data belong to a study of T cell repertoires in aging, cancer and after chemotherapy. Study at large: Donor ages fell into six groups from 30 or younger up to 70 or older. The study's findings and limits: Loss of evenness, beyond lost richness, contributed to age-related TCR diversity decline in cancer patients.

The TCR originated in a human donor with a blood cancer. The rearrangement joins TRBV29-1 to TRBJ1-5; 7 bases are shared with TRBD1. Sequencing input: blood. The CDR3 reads CSVATGVHQPQHF. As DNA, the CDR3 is TGCAGCGTTGCTACAGGGGTTCATCAGCCCCAGCATTTT.